Presented here are 14 T cell receptor beta chains from one specimen sequenced in a study of blood T cell repertoires in COVID-19. Using immunoSEQ multiplex PCR, the repertoire was profiled, and TCRdb retains in-frame clones only, with some absent. The data contain some 260,000 clones, about 86% of them seen just once; the ten biggest clones take up 3.5% to 5%. The sample consisted of PBMCs or T cells enriched from blood (not recorded which). Receptors were obtained from a man aged 25-45 years with acute COVID-19.

The chain joins TRBV15 to TRBJ2-7; 10 bases match TRBD2. This CDR3 contains 15 residues. V lost 5 bases and J lost 4; bases outside the gene matches: 8. Germline lookup yields CDR1 LNHNV and CDR2 YYDKDF (reference sequence). CDR3 loop: CATSRAPSGSYEQYV. In DNA form, the CDR3 reads TGTGCCACCAGCCGGGCCCCTAGCGGGAGTTACGAGCAGTACGTC.

In this sample, this clone turned up once. This chain connects TRBV30 to TRBJ1-3, with D perhaps matching TRBD1 (5 bases). Per germline, CDR1 GTSNPN and CDR2 SVGIG (reference sequence). CDR3 size: 15 residues. Between the trimmed V and J ends, which lost 4 bases and 2 bases, there was a span of 15 bases. CDR3 residues: CAWKGHPVAGNTIYF. CDR3 sequence (DNA): TGTGCCTGGAAGGGGCACCCGGTTGCTGGAAACACCATATATTTT.

The chain has TRBV7-9 and TRBJ1-1; no clear D gene. CDR1 is SEHNR, CDR2 FQNEAQ, per germline (reference sequence). This CDR3 contains 13 residues. Trimming shortened V by 5 bases and J by 6 bases, and 13 bases separated the two germline ends. In DNA, the CDR3 is TGTGCCAGCAGCCCTCGCGACTGGGCTGAAGCTTTCTTT. Amino acid sequence: CASSPRDWAEAFF. Looking up the rest from reference TRBV7-9 and TRBJ1-1 gives the full variable domain: DTGVSQNPRHKITKRGQNVTFRCDPISEHNRLYWYRQTLGQGPEFLTYFQNEAQLEKSRLLSDRFSAERPKGSFSTLEIQRTEQGDSAMYLCASSPRDWAEAFFGQGTRLTVV.

This rearrangement joins TRBV7-2 to TRBJ2-3; possibly TRBD2 for D (6 bases). The germline V gene has CDR1 SGHTA and CDR2 FQGNSA. The V end was cut by 1 base, the J end by 8 bases, with 16 bases between. The CDR3 spans 15 residues. CDR3 coding DNA: TGTGCCAGCAGCTTAGGGGCGGGAACCGCGGGTACGCAGTATTTT. Protein sequence: CASSLGAGTAGTQYF. The variable domain in full, with the rest retrieved from reference TRBV7-2 and TRBJ2-3, is GAGVSQSPSNKVTEKGKDVELRCDPISGHTALYWYRQSLGQGLEFLIYFQGNSAPDKSGLPSDRFSAERTGGSVSTLTIQRTQQEDSAVYLCASSLGAGTAGTQYFGPGTRLTVL.

V gene TRBV5-1 combines with J gene TRBJ2-1, with TRBD2 matching over 16 bases. The germline V gene has CDR1 SGHRS and CDR2 YFSETQ. The ends lost 0 bases at V and 7 bases at J; junction bases unmatched: 4. This CDR3 spans 17 amino acids. CDR3 in DNA: TGCGCCAGCAGCTTGGCGGGACTAGCGGGGGGGCAGAATGAGCAGTTCTTC. It yields the protein CASSLAGLAGGQNEQFF.

A word on this clone: Compared with germline, one end of the junction differs, possibly owing to a read error. The rearrangement joins TRBV5-1 to TRBJ2-1; TRBD2 matches at 8 bases. This CDR3 is built from 14 residues. The V gene's germline CDR1 is SGHRS and CDR2 YFSETQ. The CDR3 protein is CASSLLLADNEQFF. CDR3 nucleotide sequence: TGTGCCAGCAGCTTGCTACTAGCGGACAATGAGCAGTTCTTC.

The genes are TRBV6-4 and TRBJ2-1; D unresolved. Trimming shortened V by 3 bases and J by 8 bases, and 14 bases separated the two germline ends. The CDR3 extends over 14 amino acids. The germline CDR1 and CDR2 sequences are MRHNA and SNTAGT. In DNA form, the CDR3 reads TGTGCCAGCAGTGAGGGTTTTGGCGGCGATGAGCAGTTCTTC. Protein sequence: CASSEGFGGDEQFF.

The genes are TRBV5-1 and TRBJ2-2; a weak D match, TRBD1 (5 bases). The V end lost 4 bases, the J end lost 2 bases, and 9 bases lay between the germline ends. The CDR3 spans 14 residues. Looked up from germline, CDR1 is SGHRS and CDR2 is YFSETQ. CDR3 DNA: TGCGCCAGCAGCAGAAGGACAAACACCGGGGAGCTGTTTTTT. This translates into CASSRRTNTGELFF. Based on the CDR3 plus reference TRBV5-1 and TRBJ2-2, the full variable domain is KAGVTQTPRYLIKTRGQQVTLSCSPISGHRSVSWYQQTPGQGLQFLFEYFSETQRNKGNFPGRFSGRQFSNSRSEMNVSTLELGDSALYLCASSRRTNTGELFFGEGSRLTVL.

This clone appeared a few times. The chain couples TRBV5-4 to TRBJ2-2, with a weak D call TRBD1 (6 bases). Germline V lookup: CDR1 SGHNT, CDR2 YYREEE (reference sequence). V shed 2 bases and J shed 7 bases, with 12 bases lying between them. The CDR3 loop spans 14 amino acids. As DNA, the CDR3 is TGTGCCAGCAGCTTCTTAGGGGGTGGCGGGGAGCTGTTTTTT. Its translation is CASSFLGGGGELFF.

Comments on this clone: The junction does not match germline at one end; this may be a read error. The V and J genes are TRBV5-1 and TRBJ2-3; 8 nucleotides align to TRBD2. The CDR3 extends over 17 amino acids. Germline V CDR1 and CDR2: SGHRS, YFSETQ. CDR3 loop: CASKPYPGAGATDTQYF. Written as DNA, the CDR3 is TGTGCCAGCAAACCGTACCCGGGAGCGGGGGCCACAGATACGCAGTATTTT. Full variable domain (outside the CDR3, taken from reference TRBV5-1 and TRBJ2-3): KAGVTQTPRYLIKTRGQQVTLSCSPISGHRSVSWYQQTPGQGLQFLFEYFSETQRNKGNFPGRFSGRQFSNSRSEMNVSTLELGDSALYLCASKPYPGAGATDTQYFGPGTRLTVL.

V is TRBV15 and J is TRBJ2-7; D unclear. This CDR3 contains 12 residues. CDR1 LNHNV and CDR2 YYDKDF come from the germline V gene (reference sequence). Trimming pared 0 bases from V and 3 bases from J, leaving 3 bases between. The CDR3 protein is CATSRDYYEQYV. The CDR3 DNA reads TGTGCCACCAGCAGAGATTACTACGAGCAGTACGTC.

CDR3 DNA: TGTGCCAGCAGCTCAGACGACAGGGGGCAAGAATCACCCCTCCACTTT. This encodes CASSSDDRGQESPLHF. The chain uses TRBV11-2 and TRBJ1-6, with 10 positions matching TRBD1. V trimming: 4 bases; J trimming: 10 bases; junction bases outside the gene matches: 10. This CDR3 has 16 amino acids. The germline V gene has CDR1 SGHAT and CDR2 FQNNGV.

The gene calls are TRBV5-8 and TRBJ2-7; a weak D match, TRBD2 (5 bases). This CDR3 contains 15 residues. V shed 1 base and J shed 5 bases, with 16 bases lying between them. Germline V gene sequence: CDR1 SGHTS, CDR2 YDEGEE. The CDR3 DNA reads as TGTGCCAGCAGCTTGTCGGGGTATTTTTCCCACGAGCAGTACGTC. Translation: CASSLSGYFSHEQYV.

The rearrangement links TRBV5-1 to TRBJ1-4, with D maybe TRBD1 (5 bases). In germline, CDR1 is SGHRS, CDR2 YFSETQ. The CDR3 extends over 14 amino acids. V dropped 3 bases and J dropped 4 bases, with 10 bases sitting between them. CDR3 bases: TGCGCCAGCAGCTGGGAGGGGAATAATGAAAAACTGTTTTTT. Residues: CASSWEGNNEKLFF.